This TCR beta chain was found in a study of T cell responses to AZD1222 COVID-19 vaccine. TCRdb's table, derived via immunoSEQ multiplex PCR, lists solely in-frame clones and lacks some. The sample comprises 130,000 to 150,000 clones, 85% to 95% of which are singletons, and 1.5% to 2% rests with the top ten. The ends lost 0 bases at V and 3 bases at J; junction bases unmatched: 2. The length of the CDR3 is 14 residues. Looked up from germline, CDR1 is SGDLS and CDR2 is YYNGEE. Regarding this clone: Its matching antigen is unknown. The sample contains more than one DNA sequence encoding this CDR3.

Overall study results and limits: Unmutated variant regions are reportedly the target of nearly half of TCRs that are spike-specific.

V and J are TRBV9 and TRBJ1-2; TRBD1 agrees at 7 bases. Sequenced here: peripheral blood, sampled on day 0 of AZD1222 vaccination. The TCR sequence derives from an adult in good health. The CDR3 DNA reads TGTGCCAGCAGCGTAGGGCAGGGGGACTATGGCTACACCTTC. Its protein is CASSVGQGDYGYTF.